This T cell receptor (beta chain) derives from a study of cytomegalovirus exposure and HLA in healthy donors (dated by TCRdb to 2017 to 2019). General notes on the study: An earlier analysis of 587 of the donors reported about 280 Gb of sequence data and 90 million to 120 million unique TCR beta sequences obtained from roughly 170 million T cells. Approximately 300 gigabases of sequencing data and around 85 million unique TCR sequences made up an early release that covered 500 to 700 HLA-typed donors. Of the roughly 400 genotyped donors, roughly 80% were placed in the genetic ancestry cluster associated with self-reported Caucasian donors. The study aimed to test whether cataloging public T cell receptors could reveal signatures of past pathogen exposure. The study profiled the T cell repertoires of 666 subjects by immunosequencing and related them to cytomegalovirus serostatus. Besides the first cohort of roughly 640 subjects, a separate validation cohort made up of roughly 120 different subjects was used. The study combined high-throughput TCR immunosequencing, statistical association of individual TCRs with disease status, and machine learning to predict cytomegalovirus infection status. In a later analysis, previously published TCR beta repertoires from 550 to 750 donors were re-analyzed and high-resolution HLA genotyping was added so that TCR occurrence patterns could be studied. In the later analysis, no new phenotypic data were used to find candidate immune exposures; instead, reliance was placed on TCR beta sequences and their occurrence across donors. To decide whether each TCR beta V gene segment behaved as functional or pseudogenic, an earlier analysis of some 540 of the donors relied on high-throughput TCR beta sequencing. Donor age, sex, ethnicity and CMV serostatus were compiled alongside the repertoire data. In a later genetic analysis, genome-wide SNP genotypes for about three fifths of the roughly 670 donors were used, and that subset was treated as a discovery cohort. All discovery cohort repertoires had been generated using a single sequencing platform. Both class I and class II loci were covered by HLA typing, at four-digit resolution. Typing coverage varied by locus: 629-630 donors for A, B, C, DRB1 and DQB1; more than 500 for DQA1; around 610 for DPA1; around 450 for DPB1. About five DR-DQ haplotypes were handled as single units for association and clustering because linkage in the cohort was strong. Across 398 genotyped donors of the cohort, an average of about 240,000 unique TCR beta nucleotide sequences per donor were sequenced, and approximately 17% of those sequences were non-productive. Paper-wide results and their limitations: The 87-base-pair reads could not distinguish some IMGT-functional V segments, including TRBV6-2 and TRBV6-3, so those segments were excluded. In the study, around 150 TCR beta chains were listed as associated with cytomegalovirus. Because counts were too low, around 17 rarely observed V segments, including chromosome 9 orphons, were left out of the earlier analysis of some 640 of the donors. A further reported finding was that TCR beta sequences accurately predicted the HLA-A and HLA-B alleles for most subjects in the first cohort. Because HLA typing was missing for some donors at each locus, association tests included only the typed subset. At a false discovery rate of 0.05, a later analysis linked under 20,000 TCR beta sequences to specific HLA alleles. The classifier was reported to diagnose cytomegalovirus status with high specificity and sensitivity in both the original and validation cohorts. A cluster of highly shared sequence variants was judged likely to represent a technical artifact of the sequencing pipeline. The authors suggested that the approach could potentially be extended to other disease states and immunological phenotypes. An earlier analysis of roughly 570 of the donors showed that most TCR beta V segments appeared in productive rearrangements either about 90% or about 30% of the time, which broadly matched IMGT annotations. In a later genetic analysis, fewer N-insertions in productive TCRs were reported among donors in an Asian-associated ancestry cluster than the roughly 640-donor mean. Sequencing depth was assumed to be roughly uniform across donors in the presence/absence analyses, though that assumption may not hold. Linkage disequilibrium might explain the correlated functional status among segregating V segments, but an unknown experimental factor could not be excluded. This cohort had only TCR beta chains sequenced, and the lack of alpha or paired-chain data limited which features could be detected. Strong co-occurrence of HLA alleles, especially DR and DQ, made assigning TCR associations to individual alleles difficult. According to a later analysis, TCR association rates differed among HLA loci, with DRB1 alleles showing the most associated TCRs and HLA-C alleles showing the fewest. In vitro tests confirmed that three of the cytomegalovirus-associated TCR beta chains recognize cytomegalovirus antigens. In a later analysis, HLA-associated TCR beta chains showed more clonal expansion and lower generation probabilities than non-associated chains that were equally common. The only immune exposure information available for the cohort was CMV serostatus. Most TCR sequences were seen in very few donors, while some public TCRs were found in many individuals. According to a later analysis, parvovirus B19, influenza, CMV and Epstein-Barr virus appeared linked to several top co-occurrence clusters. In a later genetic analysis, a missense DCLRE1C variant was associated with V-gene and J-gene trimming of TCR beta chains, and the association was replicated in an independent cohort. In a later analysis, most CMV-associated TCR beta chains were found to appear HLA-restricted, with HLA associations seemingly driven largely by CMV exposure.

The cohort consisted of 666 healthy bone marrow donors. Cohort members were all nominally healthy when sampled, although unrecorded immune exposures were likely present. The donor tested CMV seronegative, placing the donor among the 350 or so seronegative members of the cohort. Every donor gave a peripheral blood sample, and the peripheral blood mononuclear cells from that sample were used for TCR beta sequencing. The Qiagen DNeasy Blood Extraction Kit was used to extract genomic DNA from the blood cell samples. Turning to this clone: The clone's antigen remains unknown. No qualities accompany the bases; no much larger clone lies one base away.

As encoded in the germline V gene (reference sequence), CDR1 is SGHAT while CDR2 is FQDESV. Including the terminal cysteine and phenylalanine, the CDR3 comprises 16 residues. The DNA shown is the 48-base CDR3, in frame from base 1. The germline ends are 19 bases apart after V is trimmed by 5 bases and J by 2 bases. Receptor amplification or capture employed the immunoSEQ multiplex PCR assay. A mixture of 60 forward primers for TCR Vbeta segments and 13 reverse primers for TCR Jbeta segments was used in the multiplex PCR. The CDR3 region of rearranged TCR beta genes was amplified from genomic DNA with a multiplex PCR assay. Amplified TCR beta libraries were sequenced as 87-base-pair reads on the Illumina HiSeq System. The published analysis was carried out like this. In a later analysis, around 80 million unique TCR beta chains were counted across the 650 to 700 repertoires, and roughly 11 million of these chains were shared by at least two donors. To remove PCR and sequencing errors, raw reads were error-corrected and collapsed into unique sequences using a nearest-neighbor algorithm that merged closely related sequences. V, D and J gene segments were assigned by aligning CDR3 sequences to IMGT reference sequences. For a sequence to be retained, a match of at least six nucleotides was required to both a V gene segment and a J gene segment. A rearrangement counted as productive if the CDR3 had no stop codons and remained in frame with V and J, and every other rearrangement counted as non-productive. Following IMGT convention, CDR3 was defined as the stretch from the second conserved V-encoded cysteine up to the conserved J-encoded phenylalanine. The earlier analysis of roughly 590 of the donors excluded any sequence lacking an unambiguous match to a single V gene segment. An earlier analysis of a few hundred of the donors called V segments functional above 56.7% productive rearrangements and segregating when the between-donor standard deviation exceeded 5%. To diagnose cytomegalovirus status from the catalog of TCR beta chain sequences, a statistical classification framework was built. In a later analysis, V and J genes were assigned by comparing TCR nucleotide sequences against IMGT/GENE-DB human TR gene sequences. Using the TCRdist pipeline, a later analysis assigned CDR3 sequences along with most-parsimonious VDJ recombination scenarios. A later analysis defined each TCR beta chain by its CDR3 amino acid sequence plus V-gene family, and excluded reads lacking a unique V-gene family. As a way to deal with suspected cross-contamination and a sequencing artifact, a later analysis dropped 450 to 600 nucleotide sequences that were highly shared and had low generation probability. For each public chain, a later analysis derived a clonal expansion index from normalized ranks of inferred template counts within each repertoire. In a later analysis, generation probabilities were computed with a VDJ recombination model fitted to out-of-frame rearrangements, and the resulting probabilities were checked against IGoR. In a later analysis, hypergeometric tests were used to score TCR-TCR, TCR-HLA and TCR-CMV co-occurrence, with a repertoire-size bias correction applied to TCR pairs. A later analysis estimated false discovery rates by permuting HLA or CMV assignments 20 times. In a later analysis, co-occurring TCRs were grouped with DBSCAN, and TCRdist sequence similarity was added when clustering was performed within HLA-allele-positive subsets. For co-occurrence clustering, repertoires with fewer than 30,000 or more than 120,000 public chains were excluded, along with five or six repertoires with anomalous nucleotide sharing. TCRdb stores this immuneACCESS table with in-frame sequences only. Part of the clones is absent; in the studies checked, under half of the shortfall reflects unresolved V genes, and no reason is known for the rest. That table furnishes V, J and clone size, whereas the DNA furnished D and trimming. This sample is represented by 170,000 or so clones; around 83% of them were singletons. The top ten clones comprise 1.5% to 2% of the sample.

What was sequenced was PBMCs. This sequence was found in a man aged 45-65 years in good health and CMV-seronegative. The chain links TRBV11-1 with TRBJ2-7; tentative D gene TRBD1, with 6 bases matching. The DNA sequence follows: TGTGCCAGCAGCCCCAGGGGTGGGGGACCCACCTACGAGCAGTACTTC. Protein translation: CASSPRGGGPTYEQYF.